What follows are 24 T cell receptor beta chains derived from one specimen sequenced in a study of blood T cell repertoires in COVID-19. TCRdb keeps only in-frame clones here, not all; method: immunoSEQ multiplex PCR. The sample carries about 49,000 clones, approximately 85% recorded once. Sequenced sample: peripheral blood. The receptors come from a woman in her fifties or sixties with acute or convalescent COVID-19.

The chain recombines TRBV7-9 with TRBJ1-2; D unresolved. The ends were cut back, 5 bases at V and 5 bases at J, with 9 bases in the middle. The CDR3 spans 12 residues. Germline CDR1 and CDR2: SEHNR and FQNEAQ (reference sequence). CDR3 protein: CASSPRRYGYTF. CDR3 bases: TGTGCCAGCAGCCCCCGTCGGTATGGCTACACCTTC.

V gene TRBV6-5 combines with J gene TRBJ2-7; D is perhaps TRBD1 (5 bases). Between the trimmed V and J ends, which lost 0 bases and 3 bases, there was a span of 12 bases. Germline assignment: CDR1 MNHEY and CDR2 SVGAGI. The CDR3 is 15 amino acids. CDR3 amino acids: CASSYSPDTYYEQYF. The CDR3 DNA follows: TGTGCCAGCAGTTACTCACCGGACACCTACTACGAGCAGTACTTC.

The J gene is TRBJ2-5, the V gene TRBV18; D is undetermined. Trimming pared 4 bases from V and 1 base from J, leaving 7 bases between. CDR3 length equals 13 residues. Germline V gene lookup returns CDR1 KGHSH and CDR2 LQKENI. CDR3 loop: CASSLGLQETQYF. The CDR3 nucleotides are TGTGCCAGCTCACTTGGCCTCCAAGAGACCCAGTACTTC.

This clone has just a few counts. The genes are TRBV19 and TRBJ1-6; the D gene is possibly TRBD1 (6 bases). V was pared by 7 bases and J by 10 bases, with 17 bases between. This CDR3 has 14 residues. Per the germline V gene, CDR1 is LNHDA and CDR2 is SQIVND (reference sequence). The CDR3 spells CASNNRAGESPLHF. CDR3 nucleotide sequence: TGTGCCAGTAACAACAGGGCCGGCGAATCACCCCTCCACTTT.

The chain has TRBV19 and TRBJ1-5; 9 bases line up with TRBD1. Germline trimming cut 2 bases from V and 9 bases from J; bases unmatched to any gene: 5. The CDR3 has 14 residues. Per the germline V gene, CDR1 is LNHDA and CDR2 is SQIVND (reference sequence). Here the CDR3 reads CASSITGGEGPQHF. The CDR3 coding sequence is TGTGCCAGTAGTATAACAGGGGGCGAGGGGCCCCAGCATTTT.

The chain recombines TRBV27 with TRBJ2-2, with TRBD1 as a possible D gene (6 bases). Germline V gene lookup returns CDR1 MNHEY and CDR2 SMNVEV (reference sequence). The CDR3 runs to 15 residues. V dropped 5 bases and J dropped 6 bases, with 16 bases sitting between them. CDR3 DNA: TGTGCCAGCAGTCTACAGGGTAGGATTGCCGGGGAGCTGTTTTTT. It encodes CASSLQGRIAGELFF.

The chain has TRBV12-3 or TRBV12-4 and TRBJ1-2, with TRBD1 as a possible D gene (5 bases). Between the trimmed V and J ends, which lost 7 bases and 4 bases, there was a span of 10 bases. The CDR3 has 12 amino acids. As DNA, the CDR3 is TGTGCCAGCACCAGGGATAGCTATGGCTACACCTTC. It translates to CASTRDSYGYTF.

This clone was detected a few times. This chain connects TRBV14 to TRBJ1-1; the match to TRBD1 covers 7 bases. The CDR3 spans 15 residues. V gave up 0 bases and J gave up 5 bases; unmatched junction bases: 6. CDR1 SGHDN and CDR2 FVKESK come from the germline V gene. The CDR3 is CASSQDRGMRTEAFF. CDR3 DNA: TGTGCCAGCAGCCAAGACAGGGGGATGAGAACTGAAGCTTTCTTT. Looking up the rest from reference TRBV14 and TRBJ1-1 gives the full variable domain: EAGVTQFPSHSVIEKGQTVTLRCDPISGHDNLYWYRRVMGKEIKFLLHFVKESKQDESGMPNNRFLAERTGGTYSTLKVQPAELEDSGVYFCASSQDRGMRTEAFFGQGTRLTVV.

The CDR3 protein is CASSLDGGARKTQYF. The CDR3 coding sequence is TGTGCCAGCAGCTTAGATGGGGGGGCAAGAAAGACCCAGTACTTC. The chain couples TRBV11-2 to TRBJ2-5, with TRBD2 as a possible D gene (7 bases). The CDR3 totals 15 residues. The V gene's germline CDR1 is SGHAT and CDR2 FQNNGV. V lost 0 bases and J lost 6, with 14 bases in between.

The rearrangement uses TRBV27 and TRBJ1-4, with D perhaps TRBD1 (5 bases). The V end lost 5 bases, the J end lost 8 bases, and 12 bases lay between the germline ends. The CDR3 is 13 residues long. Per germline, CDR1 MNHEY and CDR2 SMNVEV (reference sequence). CDR3 region: CASSRREGEKLFF. DNA of the CDR3: TGTGCCAGCAGTCGCAGGGAGGGAGAAAAACTGTTTTTT.

The CDR3 protein is CASSHLEREGGRLHSPLHF. The CDR3 nucleotides read TGCGCCAGCAGCCATCTCGAACGGGAGGGGGGTAGATTACATTCACCCCTCCACTTT. The chain employs TRBV4-1 and TRBJ1-6; tentatively, D is TRBD1 (6 bases). CDR3 length: 19 residues. Germline V gene sequence: CDR1 MGHRA, CDR2 YSYEKL. V lost 3 bases and J 8 bases, leaving 26 bases between the germline ends.

This sequence joins TRBV29-1 and TRBJ2-2, with 11 bases identical to TRBD2. The CDR3 covers 14 residues. V was pared by 3 bases and J by 4 bases, with 1 base of the junction left unmatched. Germline V gene data show CDR1 as SQVTM and CDR2 as ANQGSEA. DNA of the CDR3: TGCAGCGTTGAGACTAGCGGGGTCACCGGGGAGCTGTTTTTT. Translated, it gives CSVETSGVTGELFF.

The chain couples TRBV6-5 to TRBJ2-2; TRBD2 is a possible D gene (6 bases). The V gene's germline CDR1 is MNHEY and CDR2 SVGAGI. The CDR3 runs to 14 residues. Trimming pared 8 bases from V and 1 base from J, leaving 11 bases between. DNA of the CDR3: TGTGCCAGCGCGGACTATTTGAACACCGGGGAGCTGTTTTTT. Its translation is CASADYLNTGELFF.

This clone has a single count. The V gene is TRBV19, the J gene TRBJ1-3; perhaps TRBD1 as D (6 bases). The germline CDR1 and CDR2 sequences are LNHDA and SQIVND (reference sequence). This CDR3 is 14 amino acids long. The ends were cut back, 6 bases at V and 3 bases at J, with 12 bases in the middle. The CDR3 DNA follows: TGTGCCAGTAGCGAAACAGGGATTGGAAACACCATATATTTT. It yields the protein CASSETGIGNTIYF.

This clone occurred once. The chain has TRBV28 and TRBJ1-1, with 9 bases identical to TRBD1. The CDR3 length is 19 residues. Trimming removed 3 bases from V and 3 bases from J; junction bases left unmatched: 17. Germline V gene sequence: CDR1 MDHEN, CDR2 SYDVKM. The CDR3 DNA is TGTGCCAGCAGTTTTTTTATTGTGGAGGCGGGACAGGGTCACACTGAAGCTTTCTTT. Amino acid sequence: CASSFFIVEAGQGHTEAFF.

The rearrangement uses TRBV6-5 and TRBJ1-2; TRBD1 matches 9 bases. CDR3 length: 15 amino acids. Germline CDR1 is MNHEY and CDR2 is SVGAGI. The V segment lost 7 bases and the J segment 4 bases; nucleotides outside the gene matches: 10. This CDR3 is CASTQAGDRAYGYTF. CDR3 in DNA: TGTGCCAGCACCCAGGCCGGGGACAGGGCCTATGGCTACACCTTC.

This clone appeared once. The V call is TRBV30, the J call TRBJ1-2, with 7 bases aligning to TRBD1. The junction had 5 bases not matched to a gene; V was cut back by 8 bases and J by 5 bases. Germline V gives CDR1 GTSNPN, CDR2 SVGIG (reference sequence). The CDR3 sequence is 11 residues long. CDR3 DNA sequence: TGTGCCAGAAAACAGGGGTATGGCTACACCTTC. As protein: CARKQGYGYTF.

This chain joins TRBV3-1 (or the pseudogene TRBV3-2) and TRBJ1-2; a possible D gene is TRBD1 (6 bases). CDR1 is LGHDT, CDR2 YNNKEL, per germline (reference sequence). Trimming removed 4 bases at V and 7 bases at J, with 10 bases between. CDR3 length equals 12 residues. CDR3 sequence (DNA): TGTGCCAGCAGCCGAACGACAGGTGGCTACACCTTC. Its protein product is CASSRTTGGYTF.

The gene calls are TRBV7-2 and TRBJ2-5; a possible D gene is TRBD2 (5 bases). This CDR3 is 15 amino acids long. Trimming cost V 3 bases and J 4 bases, with 15 bases left between them. Germline CDR1 and CDR2: SGHTA and FQGNSA. The CDR3 spells CASSFGRAVTETQYF. The CDR3 DNA follows: TGTGCCAGCAGCTTCGGACGAGCGGTTACAGAGACCCAGTACTTC.

The chain has TRBV3-1 (or the pseudogene TRBV3-2) and TRBJ1-2; D perhaps matches TRBD1 (5 bases). The V and J ends lost 0 bases and 8 bases respectively, with 16 bases between them. The CDR3 length is 15 residues. Germline V CDR1 and CDR2: LGHDT, YNNKEL (reference sequence). The CDR3 here is CASSQDEVRGYGYTF. The DNA of the CDR3 is TGTGCCAGCAGCCAAGATGAGGTTCGGGGGTACGGCTACACCTTC.

The J gene is TRBJ2-3, the V gene TRBV4-1; the match to TRBD2 covers 7 bases. Germline assignment: CDR1 MGHRA and CDR2 YSYEKL. This CDR3 region has 18 residues. V gave up 0 bases and J gave up 2 bases; unmatched junction bases: 11. The CDR3 loop is CASSQDRGAGLSTDTQYF. In DNA, the CDR3 is TGCGCCAGCAGCCAAGATAGGGGAGCGGGGCTCTCCACAGATACGCAGTATTTT.

The chain couples TRBV2 to TRBJ2-5; 13 nucleotides line up with TRBD2. Germline CDR1 is SNHLY and CDR2 is FYNNEI. The CDR3 sequence is 15 residues long. V was pared by 6 bases and J by 5 bases, with 6 bases of the junction left unmatched. CDR3 coding DNA: TGTGCCAGCAGGGCGACTAGCGGGGGGAGGGAGACCCAGTACTTC. Translation gives CASRATSGGRETQYF. The complete variable domain, with remaining parts taken from reference TRBV2 and TRBJ2-5, reads EPEVTQTPSHQVTQMGQEVILRCVPISNHLYFYWYRQILGQKVEFLVSFYNNEISEKSEIFDDQFSVERPDGSNFTLKIRSTKLEDSAMYFCASRATSGGRETQYFGPGTRLLVL.

This clone was counted once. The chain links TRBV10-2 to TRBJ2-7, with D unclear. V was clipped by 6 bases and J by 4 bases, with 7 bases between them. CDR3 size: 11 residues. Germline CDR1 is WSHSY and CDR2 is SAAADI. The CDR3 bases are TGCGCCAGCAGCGCGAATTACGAGCAGTACTTC. Translating gives CASSANYEQYF.

This chain connects TRBV19 to TRBJ1-2; the match to TRBD1 covers 9 bases. The ends lost 6 bases at V and 6 bases at J; junction bases unmatched: 8. This CDR3 is 14 amino acids long. CDR1 is LNHDA, CDR2 SQIVND, per germline (reference sequence). Written as DNA, the CDR3 is TGTGCCAGTAGGCCCCCGGACAGGGGACATGGCTACACCTTC. Translating it yields CASRPPDRGHGYTF.